This is a list of T cell receptor beta chains from one sample in a study of T-cell memory formation after mild COVID-19. TCRdb reanalysed the 5' RACE reads using MiXCR and keeps one entry per CDR3 protein. The table shows approximately 480,000 distinct CDR3 sequences, with 15% to 20% occurring only once. Material: PBMCs or a T cell subset sorted from them (not recorded which). These receptors were obtained from an adult woman who had mild COVID-19 (a few samples of this study predate the infection). Cell type and time point are not known. Both conserved end residues are part of each CDR3. D genes are given only for firm matches. Some rows have no size entry. The others give once, few or many, or a class for an expanded clone.

>few|NA|TRBV27|TRBJ1-5
TGTGCCCCCGCCCGTCGGGGACACCATAGCAATCAGCCCCAGCATTTT
CAPARRGHHSNQPQHF
>few|NA|TRBV29-1|TRBJ2-1
TGCAGCGTTGATGGCGCCTTGAGCTCCTACAATGAGCAGTTCTTC
CSVDGALSSYNEQFF
>few|TRBD2|TRBV5-1|TRBJ2-7
TGCGCCAGCAGCTTCACTAGCGGGCTGGAGGAGCAGTACTTC
CASSFTSGLEEQYF
>NA|TRBD1|TRBV15|TRBJ2-3
TGTGCCACCAGCCAACAGGGGACAGATACGCAGTATTTT
CATSQQGTDTQYF
>many|NA|TRBV6-5|TRBJ2-1
TGTGCCAGCAATTTAGGGGGGTCCTCCTACAATGAGCAGTTCTTC
CASNLGGSSYNEQFF
>few|NA|TRBV4-1|TRBJ1-1
TGCGCCAGCAGCCAAGAACGGGGGTTAGAAGCTTTCTTT
CASSQERGLEAFF
>NA|TRBD1|TRBV4-3|TRBJ1-1
TGCGCCAGCAGCCAAGACCTCCTGACAGGGGGCTACACTGAAGCTTTCTTT
CASSQDLLTGGYTEAFF
>few|NA|TRBV15|TRBJ2-3
TGTGCCGCAGGAGGGGTAGCAGATACGCAGTATTTT
CAAGGVADTQYF
>few|NA|TRBV12-3/TRBV12-4|TRBJ2-7
TGTGCCAGCAGTTTGGGCAGGGGAGGCGAGCAGTACTTC
CASSLGRGGEQYF
>many|NA|TRBV7-8|TRBJ2-3
TGTGCCAGCAGCTTACAGACCGGGAGAGGGATGGGAGATACGCAGTATTTT
CASSLQTGRGMGDTQYF
>NA|NA|TRBV21-1|TRBJ1-1
TGTGCCAGCAGCAAAGAGCGCGGAAAAGAGAGTGAACTAGCTTTCTTT
CASSKERGKESELAFF
>once|NA|TRBV9|TRBJ1-3
TGTGCCAGCAGCGCGGGGGTCTCTGGAAACACCATATATTTT
CASSAGVSGNTIYF
>few|TRBD2|TRBV7-9|TRBJ2-5
TGTGCCAGCAGCTCGACTAGCGGGCCTCAAGAGACCCAGTACTTC
CASSSTSGPQETQYF
>NA|NA|TRBV7-8|TRBJ1-2
TGTGCCAGCAGCTTAGGAGGCAGGGCCAAGGTTGATGGCTACACCTTC
CASSLGGRAKVDGYTF
>few|NA|TRBV2|TRBJ1-5
TGTGCCAGCAGTGAGACAGGAGATCAGCCCCAGCATTTT
CASSETGDQPQHF
>NA|NA|TRBV7-9|TRBJ1-1
TGTGCCAGCAGCCTAGAGGGGGTGACTGAAGCTTTCTTT
CASSLEGVTEAFF
>NA|TRBD2|TRBV30|TRBJ2-1
TGTGCCTGGACCCGAGGACTAGCGGGAGTGGGTGAGCAGTTCTTC
CAWTRGLAGVGEQFF
>few|TRBD2|TRBV7-8|TRBJ2-7
TGTGCCAGCAGCTTAGGCGGGCTAGCGGGCGTCTACGAGCAGTACTTC
CASSLGGLAGVYEQYF
>few|NA|TRBV24-1|TRBJ2-1
TGTGCCACCAGTGACGGCAGCTCCTACAATGAGCAGTTCTTC
CATSDGSSYNEQFF
>NA|TRBD1|TRBV6-5|TRBJ1-1
TGTGCCAGCTGGGGACAGGTCGGGAGGAACACTGAAGCTTTCTTT
CASWGQVGRNTEAFF
>few|NA|TRBV5-5|TRBJ1-6
TGTGCCAGCAGCCCACCGGGGTCCGCCCCATCACCCCTCCACTTT
CASSPPGSAPSPLHF
>NA|TRBD1|TRBV20-1|TRBJ2-7
TGCAGTGCTCCATGGACAGGGGCAGAGGGGTACGAGCAGTACTTC
CSAPWTGAEGYEQYF
>few|NA|TRBV5-1|TRBJ1-4
TGCGCCAGCAGCTCGGGTCGGACGAAAGAAAAACTGTTTTTT
CASSSGRTKEKLFF
>few|TRBD2|TRBV11-2|TRBJ2-3
TGTGCCAGCAGCTTATACGGGAGGGCCGGAACAGATACGCAGTATTTT
CASSLYGRAGTDTQYF
>NA|TRBD1|TRBV3-1|TRBJ1-1
TGTGCCAGCAGCCAACTTGGGACAGGGGTAATGAACACTGAAGCTTTCTTT
CASSQLGTGVMNTEAFF
>few|TRBD1|TRBV18|TRBJ2-1
TGTGCCAGCTCAGACCGGACAGGCAGCCTGTACAATGAGCAGTTCTTC
CASSDRTGSLYNEQFF
>many|NA|TRBV4-1|TRBJ2-1
TGCGCCAGCAGCCCAGGACTCGGCAATGAGCAGTTCTTC
CASSPGLGNEQFF
>few|NA|TRBV6-6|TRBJ2-2
TGTGCCAGCAGTTACGGACAGAAAAAGCCCGGGGAGCTGTTTTTT
CASSYGQKKPGELFF
>NA|TRBD1|TRBV4-1|TRBJ2-3
TGCGCCAGCAGCCAAATGGGACAGGTTGGCACAGATACGCAGTATTTT
CASSQMGQVGTDTQYF
>NA|NA|TRBV15|TRBJ2-1
TGTGCCACCAGCAGAGAGGGAGAAACTAGCAATGAGCAGTTCTTC
CATSREGETSNEQFF
>few|NA|TRBV20-1|TRBJ1-1
TGCAGCACCGTGGGTCTCGCTGAAGCTTTCTTT
CSTVGLAEAFF
>many|NA|TRBV7-9|TRBJ1-6
TGTGCCAGCAGCCACCCTCAAGGGGGTTCGAATAATTCACCCCTCCACTTT
CASSHPQGGSNNSPLHF
>once|NA|TRBV7-3|TRBJ2-3
TGTGCCAGCAGCCCCCTCCCCGGGTCCGCAGATACGCAGTATTTT
CASSPLPGSADTQYF
>few|NA|TRBV24-1|TRBJ2-5
TGTGCCACCAGTGACCCCGCCGGGACATATCAAGAGACCCAGTACTTC
CATSDPAGTYQETQYF
>few|TRBD2|TRBV15|TRBJ2-3
TGTGCCACCAGCAGAGATGGGGGACTAGCGTACACAGATACGCAGTATTTT
CATSRDGGLAYTDTQYF
>many|TRBD1|TRBV12-5|TRBJ2-4
TGTGCTAGTGGTTTGACGCAGGGGGCGATTCAGTACTTC
CASGLTQGAIQYF
>few|NA|TRBV24-1|TRBJ2-1
TGTGCCACCAGTGCAGCGCCCCCGGGGGATGAGCAGTTCTTC
CATSAAPPGDEQFF
>NA|NA|TRBV2|TRBJ1-2
TGTGCCAGCAGTGTTACGGGGACTAACTATGGCTACACCTTC
CASSVTGTNYGYTF
>once|TRBD2|TRBV4-2|TRBJ2-3
TGTGCCAGCAGCCGTCCCGGGACTAGCGGGAGAGGGAAGTATTTT
CASSRPGTSGRGKYF
>NA|TRBD2|TRBV30|TRBJ2-7
TGTGCCTGGAGTGCCGGGACTAGCGGTTATGGTGGGCAGTACTTC
CAWSAGTSGYGGQYF
>once|NA|TRBV30|TRBJ2-3
TGTGCCTGGATGGCGGGACCCCCGTGGGATACGCAGTATTTT
CAWMAGPPWDTQYF
>many|TRBD1|TRBV7-9|TRBJ2-7
TGTGCCAGCAGCCCAGACAGGGTCGACGAGCAGTACTTC
CASSPDRVDEQYF
>NA|TRBD2|TRBV24-1|TRBJ2-5
TGTGCCACCAGTTCCGGGCGGGGGGAGCTGGCCCAGTACTTC
CATSSGRGELAQYF
>NA|NA|TRBV4-3|TRBJ1-2
TGCGCCAGCAGCCAAGGGATAGGGGATAGCTATGGCTACACCTTC
CASSQGIGDSYGYTF
>NA|NA|TRBV7-2|TRBJ2-1
TGTGCCAGCAGCTTACAGGGTCGGGACTACAATGAGCAGTTCTTC
CASSLQGRDYNEQFF
>NA|NA|TRBV5-1|TRBJ2-1
TGCGCCAGCACTTTGTCCCAGGCGGCGAGCTCCTACAATGAGCAGTTCTTC
CASTLSQAASSYNEQFF
>many|NA|TRBV7-2|TRBJ2-3
TGTGCCAGCAGCCTTAGAGGGACGCAGTATTTT
CASSLRGTQYF
>many|NA|TRBV7-9|TRBJ2-1
TGTGCCAGCAGCTTAGTTCGGGATGAGCAGTTCTTC
CASSLVRDEQFF